These T cell receptor beta chains were read from a single sample in a study of CD8 T cells in ankylosing spondylitis. TCRdb independently ran MiXCR on the 5' RACE reads; one entry per CDR3 protein. The profile shows 450,000 or so distinct CDR3 sequences, roughly 25% of them singletons. Input material: blood, either unsorted or a sorted T cell fraction (not recorded which). These receptors all stem from a male donor with ankylosing spondylitis. CDR3s include the opening cysteine and the closing phenylalanine or tryptophan. Each record gives: V gene, CDR3 length, CDR3 protein.

V gene: TRBV5-1; CDR3 length: 17; CDR3 protein: CASSGGTGITQGETQYF
V gene: TRBV5-1; CDR3 length: 15; CDR3 protein: CASSLGLAGEGTQYF
V gene: TRBV20-1; CDR3 length: 11; CDR3 protein: CSARVGAGYTF
V gene: TRBV5-1; CDR3 length: 14; CDR3 protein: CASNFGTNEETQYF
V gene: TRBV11-3; CDR3 length: 13; CDR3 protein: CASSSGLNSPLHF
V gene: TRBV20-1; CDR3 length: 13; CDR3 protein: CRTEAGINYGYTF
V gene: TRBV20-1; CDR3 length: 17; CDR3 protein: CSAPGGSSGRGYNEQFF
V gene: TRBV30; CDR3 length: 14; CDR3 protein: CAWSVLNSGREQFF
V gene: TRBV12-3/TRBV12-4; CDR3 length: 15; CDR3 protein: CASSNGGGDTGELFF
V gene: TRBV7-7; CDR3 length: 14; CDR3 protein: CASSLSGVQETQYF
V gene: TRBV28; CDR3 length: 15; CDR3 protein: CASSPQDRGGEKLFF
V gene: TRBV12-3/TRBV12-4; CDR3 length: 14; CDR3 protein: CASSLDRGKHGYTF
V gene: TRBV10-3; CDR3 length: 14; CDR3 protein: CAISPGGSYNEQFF
V gene: TRBV12-3/TRBV12-4; CDR3 length: 16; CDR3 protein: CASSLVGSSGNYGYTF
V gene: TRBV29-1; CDR3 length: 14; CDR3 protein: CSVRGLTSSYEQYF
V gene: TRBV29-1; CDR3 length: 14; CDR3 protein: CSVGLKASVYTQYF
V gene: TRBV20-1; CDR3 length: 14; CDR3 protein: CSALGTVGTGELFF
V gene: TRBV6-5; CDR3 length: 15; CDR3 protein: CASSYEGNPYNEQFF
V gene: TRBV6-2/TRBV6-3; CDR3 length: 16; CDR3 protein: CASRKTSGSAYNEQFF
V gene: TRBV5-1; CDR3 length: 15; CDR3 protein: CASSLTGGGNQPQHF
V gene: TRBV7-7; CDR3 length: 14; CDR3 protein: CASSSDRVGNEQFF
V gene: TRBV6-1; CDR3 length: 18; CDR3 protein: CASGRSSGRGFNTGELFF
V gene: TRBV20-1; CDR3 length: 16; CDR3 protein: CSARDHSGRATDTQYF
V gene: TRBV19; CDR3 length: 13; CDR3 protein: CASSIVQGYGYTF
V gene: TRBV15; CDR3 length: 16; CDR3 protein: CATSRDILGSTDTQYF
V gene: TRBV2; CDR3 length: 16; CDR3 protein: CASRRTSGTSTDTQYF
V gene: TRBV20-1; CDR3 length: 16; CDR3 protein: CSARDLRAALGWEQYF
V gene: TRBV18; CDR3 length: 13; CDR3 protein: CASSPRDGYEQYF
V gene: TRBV6-2/TRBV6-3; CDR3 length: 14; CDR3 protein: CASRKDSGGLEQFF